This T cell receptor beta chain derives from a study of blood T cells in healthy people across ages. This clonotype was seen only a few times. Every sample had a minimum of 6.5 million PBMCs isolated. Through a sample-barcoded 5' primer and a J-beta primer mix, a second PCR was run for roughly 6 to 11 cycles. One entry per CDR3 protein results from TCRdb running MiXCR on the 5' RACE reads. The data contain roughly 680,000 distinct CDR3 sequences, around a fifth of them singletons. CDR3 length: 14 residues. Germline V gene lookup returns CDR1 SGHRS and CDR2 YFSETQ. With 0 bases removed from V and 1 base from J, the gap between germline ends came to 7 bases.

The clonotype was recovered from an older man in good health. J is TRBJ1-1 and V is TRBV5-1; D is ambiguous. Specimen: blood. Written as DNA, the CDR3 is TGCGCCAGCAGCTTGGCTAAGGGGAACACTGAAGCTTTCTTT. The encoded protein is CASSLAKGNTEAFF.